These 32 T cell receptor beta chains came from one sample sequenced in a study of blood T cell repertoires in COVID-19. Generated by immunoSEQ multiplex PCR, the TCRdb table keeps only in-frame clones and is missing some. The sample contains 150,000 to 200,000 clones, about 80% of which appear only once. Sequences were obtained from peripheral blood. The receptors come from a woman older than 75 with acute or convalescent COVID-19.

The chain uses TRBV10-3 and TRBJ2-1, with 8 positions matching TRBD2. The length of the CDR3 is 16 residues. The V gene's germline CDR1 is ENHRY and CDR2 SYGVKD. Trimming cost V 3 bases and J 1 base; bases outside gene matches: 5. CDR3 nucleotides: TGTGCCATCAGTGATTTGGCGGGAGGTTCCTACAATGAGCAGTTCTTC. Protein: CAISDLAGGSYNEQFF.

V and J are TRBV19 and TRBJ2-3, with 7 bases lining up with TRBD2. The CDR3 covers 16 residues. V lost 8 bases and J lost 2; bases outside the gene matches: 13. Looked up from germline, CDR1 is LNHDA and CDR2 is SQIVND (reference sequence). CDR3 region: CASESAGEALTDTQYF. CDR3 sequence (DNA): TGTGCCAGTGAATCGGCGGGAGAGGCTCTCACAGATACGCAGTATTTT.

The chain is built from TRBV5-6 and TRBJ1-2; 7 nucleotides line up with TRBD1. This CDR3 region has 14 residues. The germline gives CDR1 SGHDT, CDR2 YYEEEE. V was pared by 4 bases and J by 5 bases, with 8 bases of the junction left unmatched. CDR3 in amino acids: CASSRTGSGYGYTF. CDR3 DNA sequence: TGTGCCAGCAGCCGGACAGGATCAGGGTATGGCTACACCTTC.

The chain carries TRBV11-2 and TRBJ1-3; D is ambiguous. The CDR3 totals 17 residues. Germline V gene sequence: CDR1 SGHAT, CDR2 FQNNGV. Trimming pared 1 base from V and 0 bases from J, leaving 13 bases between. The CDR3 reads CASSLVGGVNSGNTIYF. The CDR3, as DNA: TGTGCCAGCAGCTTAGTTGGCGGGGTAAACTCTGGAAACACCATATATTTT.

V gene TRBV5-4 combines with J gene TRBJ1-2; 10 bases align to TRBD1. The ends lost 4 bases at V and 4 bases at J; junction bases unmatched: 4. Germline-derived CDR1 and CDR2 are SGHNT and YYREEE (reference sequence). This CDR3 comprises 14 residues. CDR3 residues: CASSPTGGGYGYTF. The CDR3 DNA sequence: TGTGCCAGCAGCCCGACAGGGGGCGGCTATGGCTACACCTTC.

The CDR3 DNA reads as TGTGCCAGTAGTATTGGGCTAGCGGGAACTCAAGAGACCCAGTACTTC. It translates to CASSIGLAGTQETQYF. The genes are TRBV19 and TRBJ2-5, with TRBD2 identical over 9 bases. V was clipped by 3 bases and J by 2 bases; unmatched bases: 7. The V gene's germline CDR1 is LNHDA and CDR2 SQIVND (reference sequence). The CDR3 is 16 amino acids.

The chain couples TRBV15 to TRBJ2-7, with 7 bases lining up with TRBD1. Trimming at V came to 0 bases and at J to 5 bases, leaving 13 bases not matched to a gene. Germline V gene data show CDR1 as LNHNV and CDR2 as YYDKDF (reference sequence). The CDR3 totals 17 residues. The CDR3 nucleotides read TGTGCCACCAGCAGAGAGATCGCCCCGGACAGGCAAGACGAGCAGTACTTC. The encoded protein is CATSREIAPDRQDEQYF.

Here the CDR3 reads CASSLNPRGSGANVLTF. Written as DNA, the CDR3 is TGTGCCAGCAGTTTAAACCCTAGGGGGTCTGGGGCCAACGTCCTGACTTTC. The chain links TRBV27 to TRBJ2-6; TRBD1 might be the D (6 bases). The CDR3 has 17 amino acids. From germline, CDR1 is MNHEY and CDR2 SMNVEV (reference sequence). V lost 2 bases and J lost 1, with 12 bases in between.

The V and J genes are TRBV19 and TRBJ1-5; 8 positions agree with TRBD1. J gave up 2 bases and V 9 bases, and 6 bases lay outside the gene matches. The V gene's germline CDR1 is LNHDA and CDR2 SQIVND (reference sequence). This CDR3 region has 14 residues. CDR3 in amino acids: CASAGTGGNQPQHF. The CDR3 bases are TGTGCCAGCGCTGGGACAGGTGGCAATCAGCCCCAGCATTTT.

The chain couples TRBV6-2 or TRBV6-3 to TRBJ2-1, with TRBD2 identical over 10 bases. CDR3 length: 16 amino acids. Trimming took 3 bases from V and 2 from J; bases not matched to a gene: 4. The germline V gene encodes CDR1 MNHEY and CDR2 SVGEGT. The CDR3 protein is CASSYRLAGAYNEQFF. The CDR3 region has the DNA TGTGCCAGCAGTTATCGGCTAGCGGGGGCCTACAATGAGCAGTTCTTC.

The gene calls are TRBV5-4 and TRBJ2-5; TRBD2 matches at 12 bases. CDR1 SGHNT and CDR2 YYREEE come from the germline V gene (reference sequence). The trim removed 3 bases at V and 4 bases at J, leaving 7 bases unmatched. This CDR3 has 16 residues. CDR3 DNA: TGTGCCAGCAGCTCTCAGAAGACTAGCGGGGGAGAGACCCAGTACTTC. It yields the protein CASSSQKTSGGETQYF.

This clone was picked up a small number of times. The rearrangement joins TRBV28 to TRBJ2-7, with D perhaps matching TRBD1 (6 bases). In germline, CDR1 is MDHEN, CDR2 SYDVKM. V shed 6 bases and J shed 4 bases, with 19 bases lying between them. This CDR3 contains 15 residues. DNA for the CDR3: TGTGCCAGCAGCTCACCAGGGGCCCGACTATACGAGCAGTACTTC. The encoded protein is CASSSPGARLYEQYF. Full variable domain (rest looked up from reference TRBV28 and TRBJ2-7): DVKVTQSSRYLVKRTGEKVFLECVQDMDHENMFWYRQDPGLGLRLIYFSYDVKMKEKGDIPEGYSVSREKKERFSLILESASTNQTSMYLCASSSPGARLYEQYFGPGTRLTVT.

This chain links TRBV10-1 with TRBJ1-1; 7 positions match TRBD1. This CDR3 has 19 residues. Unmatched junction bases numbered 19, after V lost 6 bases and J lost 0 bases. In germline, CDR1 is WNHNN, CDR2 SYGVQD (reference sequence). The CDR3: CASRNGTAPMSYMNTEAFF. In nucleotides, the CDR3 is TGCGCCAGCAGAAACGGGACAGCCCCTATGTCCTACATGAACACTGAAGCTTTCTTT.

This clone was seen only a few times. V gene TRBV5-1 combines with J gene TRBJ1-1; D not certain. Germline-derived CDR1 and CDR2 are SGHRS and YFSETQ. This CDR3 region has 14 residues. V gave up 0 bases and J gave up 11 bases, with 17 bases separating them. Here the CDR3 DNA reads TGCGCCAGCAGCTTGGGTCAGGATGGGCATGGGGCTTTCTTT. It specifies CASSLGQDGHGAFF.

The chain uses TRBV27 and TRBJ1-4; D may be TRBD1 (6 bases). This CDR3 is built from 12 residues. The germline V gene has CDR1 MNHEY and CDR2 SMNVEV (reference sequence). Trimming removed 8 bases from V and 8 bases from J, with 12 bases in between. CDR3 amino acids: CASRDIYEKLFF. The CDR3 DNA reads TGTGCCAGCCGGGACATCTACGAAAAACTGTTTTTT.

Comment on this clone: Other DNA sequences in the sample encode the same CDR3. The chain carries TRBV12-3 or TRBV12-4 and TRBJ1-2; D gene unclear. The CDR3 extends over 12 amino acids. Trimming took 1 base from V and 4 from J, leaving 4 bases between them. The CDR3 here is CASSLGPYGYTF. The CDR3 DNA reads as TGTGCCAGCAGTTTAGGGCCCTATGGCTACACCTTC.

The chain joins TRBV7-9 to TRBJ2-7; D not resolved. CDR3 size: 14 residues. Trimming shortened V by 1 base and J by 7 bases, and 14 bases separated the two germline ends. In germline, CDR1 is SEHNR, CDR2 FQNEAQ (reference sequence). CDR3 residues: CASSLGRETLEQYF. CDR3 nucleotides: TGTGCCAGCAGCTTAGGCCGCGAAACTCTTGAGCAGTACTTC.

The chain couples TRBV28 to TRBJ2-3; perhaps TRBD2 as D (6 bases). Germline CDR1 is MDHEN and CDR2 is SYDVKM. CDR3 length: 18 residues. The germline V and J ends were trimmed by 1 base and 0 bases, with 17 bases remaining between them. DNA of the CDR3: TGTGCCAGCAGTTTATTTCGAGGGCTAGCGATCAGCACAGATACGCAGTATTTT. Its translation: CASSLFRGLAISTDTQYF.

The chain carries TRBV7-9 and TRBJ1-1; possible D gene TRBD1, 5 bases. V dropped 3 bases and J dropped 10 bases, with 15 bases sitting between them. Germline lookup yields CDR1 SEHNR and CDR2 FQNEAQ (reference sequence). The CDR3 extends over 13 amino acids. The CDR3 bases are TGTGCCAGCAGCTTGAATACTGACAGTCTAGCTTTCTTT. Translated: CASSLNTDSLAFF. The whole variable domain, remainder taken from reference TRBV7-9 and TRBJ1-1, is DTGVSQNPRHKITKRGQNVTFRCDPISEHNRLYWYRQTLGQGPEFLTYFQNEAQLEKSRLLSDRFSAERPKGSFSTLEIQRTEQGDSAMYLCASSLNTDSLAFFGQGTRLTVV.

In this sample, this clone turned up a few times. The V gene is TRBV5-1, the J gene TRBJ2-1; 9 bases agree with TRBD1. The V gene end was trimmed by 1 base and the J gene end by 8 bases; junction bases not matched to a gene: 7. The germline CDR1 and CDR2 sequences are SGHRS and YFSETQ. The CDR3 length is 15 residues. The CDR3 DNA follows: TGCGCCAGCAGCTTGCAGGGGACAGGGAGCGATGAGCAGTTCTTC. Its protein is CASSLQGTGSDEQFF. Variable domain in full (rest from reference TRBV5-1 and TRBJ2-1): KAGVTQTPRYLIKTRGQQVTLSCSPISGHRSVSWYQQTPGQGLQFLFEYFSETQRNKGNFPGRFSGRQFSNSRSEMNVSTLELGDSALYLCASSLQGTGSDEQFFGPGTRLTVL.

The gene calls are TRBV29-1 and TRBJ1-2; 7 nucleotides match TRBD1. CDR1 is SQVTM and CDR2 is ANQGSEA in the germline V gene. CDR3 size: 12 residues. The V gene end was trimmed by 5 bases and the J gene end by 7 bases; junction bases not matched to a gene: 7. The CDR3 here is CSVKTGSGGYTF. The CDR3, as DNA: TGCAGCGTTAAGACAGGGTCTGGTGGCTACACCTTC.

The chain uses TRBV7-2 and TRBJ2-7; TRBD1 matches at 9 bases. V shed 3 bases and J 3 bases; nucleotides not matched to a gene: 3. Germline loops: CDR1 SGHTA, CDR2 FQGNSA. The CDR3 runs 14 residues. The DNA for the CDR3 is TGTGCCAGCAGCTTGGGACAGGGCCTCTACGAGCAGTACTTC. Translation gives CASSLGQGLYEQYF.

The V call is TRBV2, the J call TRBJ1-4; perhaps TRBD1 as D (5 bases). The germline V and J ends were trimmed by 6 bases and 3 bases, with 17 bases remaining between them. The germline V gene encodes CDR1 SNHLY and CDR2 FYNNEI. The CDR3 is 16 residues long. This chain's CDR3 is CASSPIRQGANEKLFF. The CDR3 DNA follows: TGTGCCAGCAGCCCCATTCGCCAGGGCGCTAATGAAAAACTGTTTTTT.

The chain is built from TRBV27 and TRBJ2-3; tentatively, D is TRBD2 (5 bases). CDR3 length: 14 residues. Germline V gives CDR1 MNHEY, CDR2 SMNVEV (reference sequence). Trimming took off 6 bases at V and 1 base at J, with 11 bases between the two ends. The CDR3 here is CASRAGYRTDTQYF. The CDR3 nucleotides are TGTGCCAGCAGGGCGGGCTACCGCACAGATACGCAGTATTTT.

The rearrangement uses TRBV6-2 or TRBV6-3 and TRBJ2-7; D uncertain. This CDR3 spans 14 amino acids. With 3 bases removed from V and 4 bases from J, the gap between germline ends came to 13 bases. CDR1 and CDR2 from the germline V gene are MNHEY and SVGEGT. The CDR3 loop reads CASSYLGEEYEQYF. CDR3 coding DNA: TGTGCCAGCAGTTATTTAGGCGAGGAATACGAGCAGTACTTC.

The CDR3, as DNA: TGTGCCAGCAGCCGGGACACCTACTCCTACAATGAGCAGTTCTTC. This encodes CASSRDTYSYNEQFF. V is TRBV5-6 and J is TRBJ2-1; the D gene is possibly TRBD1 (6 bases). Germline CDR1 is SGHDT and CDR2 is YYEEEE. The V end lost 4 bases, the J end lost 0 bases, and 11 bases lay between the germline ends. This CDR3 comprises 15 residues.

CDR3 in amino acids: CASSLEASGYSYNEQFF. In DNA, the CDR3 is TGTGCCAGCAGCTTAGAAGCTAGCGGGTACTCCTACAATGAGCAGTTCTTC. The chain couples TRBV11-2 to TRBJ2-1, with 8 bases lining up with TRBD2. The J segment lost 0 bases and the V segment lost 0 bases, leaving 4 bases of the junction unmatched. The CDR3 sequence is 17 residues long. CDR1 and CDR2 from the germline V gene are SGHAT and FQNNGV.

The chain carries TRBV11-2 and TRBJ2-7, with D tentatively TRBD2 (5 bases). V lost 1 base and J lost 5, with 15 bases in between. CDR3 length: 15 amino acids. Germline CDR1 is SGHAT and CDR2 is FQNNGV. DNA of the CDR3: TGTGCCAGCAGCTTAGGTCCGAACACCGGGGACGAGCAGTACTTC. This encodes CASSLGPNTGDEQYF.

CDR3 nucleotide sequence: TGTGCCAGCAGCTTAACCCCAGTTCCCCAGTCCGAGCAGTACTTC. It yields the protein CASSLTPVPQSEQYF. V and J are TRBV7-3 and TRBJ2-7; D call uncertain. The CDR3 extends over 15 amino acids. With 0 bases removed from V and 6 bases from J, the gap between germline ends came to 15 bases. The germline CDR1 and CDR2 sequences are SGHTA and FQGTGA.

The chain is built from TRBV27 and TRBJ2-1, with D tentatively TRBD1 (5 bases). V lost 5 bases to trimming and J lost 7 bases, with 21 bases between them. There are 16 residues in the CDR3. CDR1 is MNHEY and CDR2 is SMNVEV in the germline V gene (reference sequence). CDR3 in DNA: TGTGCCAGCAGTAAAGGGGCCAGGCCCATAGGGAATGAGCAGTTCTTC. It is translated as CASSKGARPIGNEQFF.

The genes are TRBV7-2 and TRBJ2-3, with 8 bases identical to TRBD2. Looked up from germline, CDR1 is SGHTA and CDR2 is FQGNSA. V gave up 6 bases and J gave up 7 bases; unmatched junction bases: 12. There are 15 residues in the CDR3. CDR3 residues: CASRRSSGVENTQYF. The CDR3 DNA sequence: TGTGCCAGCAGGAGAAGTAGCGGGGTCGAGAATACGCAGTATTTT.

The gene calls are TRBV5-1 and TRBJ2-7, with 7 nucleotides matching TRBD1. With V trimmed by 0 bases and J by 4 bases, 4 bases remained unmatched. The CDR3 totals 14 residues. Germline loops: CDR1 SGHRS, CDR2 YFSETQ. CDR3 sequence: CASSLEGAAYEQYF. DNA for the CDR3: TGCGCCAGCAGCTTGGAGGGGGCGGCGTACGAGCAGTACTTC.